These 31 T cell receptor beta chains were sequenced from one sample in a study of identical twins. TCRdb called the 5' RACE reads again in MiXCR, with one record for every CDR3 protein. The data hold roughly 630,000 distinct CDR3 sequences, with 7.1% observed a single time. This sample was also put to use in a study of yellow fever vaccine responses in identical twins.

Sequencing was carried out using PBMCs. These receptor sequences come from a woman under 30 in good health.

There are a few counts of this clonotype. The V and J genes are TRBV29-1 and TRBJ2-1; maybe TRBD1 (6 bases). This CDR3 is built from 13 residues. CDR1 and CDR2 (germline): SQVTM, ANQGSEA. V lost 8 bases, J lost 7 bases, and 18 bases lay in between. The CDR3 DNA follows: TGCAGCATATCCGGGACACCGGAGAATGAGCAGTTCTTC. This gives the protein CSISGTPENEQFF.

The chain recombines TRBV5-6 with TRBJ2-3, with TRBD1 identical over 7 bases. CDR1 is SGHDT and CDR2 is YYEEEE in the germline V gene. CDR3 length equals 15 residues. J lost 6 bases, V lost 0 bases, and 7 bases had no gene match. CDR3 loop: CASSLGDRGLDTQYF. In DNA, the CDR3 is TGTGCCAGCAGCTTGGGGGACAGAGGGCTTGATACGCAGTATTTT. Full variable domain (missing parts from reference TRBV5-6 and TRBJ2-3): DAGVTQSPTHLIKTRGQQVTLRCSPKSGHDTVSWYQQALGQGPQFIFQYYEEEERQRGNFPDRFSGHQFPNYSSELNVNALLLGDSALYLCASSLGDRGLDTQYFGPGTRLTVL.

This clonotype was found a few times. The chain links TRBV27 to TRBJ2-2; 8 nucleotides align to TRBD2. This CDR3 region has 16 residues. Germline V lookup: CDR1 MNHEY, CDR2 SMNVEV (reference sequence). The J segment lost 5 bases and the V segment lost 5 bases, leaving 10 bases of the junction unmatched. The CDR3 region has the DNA TGTGCCAGCAGTCTCCGCTCGGCGGGGGGTACCGGGGAGCTGTTTTTT. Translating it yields CASSLRSAGGTGELFF.

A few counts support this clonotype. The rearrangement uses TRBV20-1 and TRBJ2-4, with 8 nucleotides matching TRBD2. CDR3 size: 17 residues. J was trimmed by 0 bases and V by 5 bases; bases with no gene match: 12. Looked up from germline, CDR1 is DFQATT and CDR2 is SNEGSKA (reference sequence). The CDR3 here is CSAAGTRSLLAKNIQYF. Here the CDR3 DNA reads TGCAGTGCTGCCGGGACTAGATCCCTTCTAGCCAAAAACATTCAGTACTTC.

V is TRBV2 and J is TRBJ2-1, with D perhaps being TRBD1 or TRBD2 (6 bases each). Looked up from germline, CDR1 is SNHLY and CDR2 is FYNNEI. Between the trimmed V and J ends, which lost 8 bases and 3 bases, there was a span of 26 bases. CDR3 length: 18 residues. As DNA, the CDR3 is TGTGCCAGCCCTTCCGATAGTAGCGGCCGAGGGGGCTACAATGAGCAGTTCTTC. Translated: CASPSDSSGRGGYNEQFF.

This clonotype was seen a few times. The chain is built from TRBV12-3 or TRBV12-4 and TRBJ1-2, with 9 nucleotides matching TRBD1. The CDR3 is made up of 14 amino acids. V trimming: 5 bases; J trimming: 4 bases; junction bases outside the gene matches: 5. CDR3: CASSDTGGGYGYTF. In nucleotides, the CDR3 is TGTGCCAGCAGTGACACAGGGGGCGGCTATGGCTACACCTTC.

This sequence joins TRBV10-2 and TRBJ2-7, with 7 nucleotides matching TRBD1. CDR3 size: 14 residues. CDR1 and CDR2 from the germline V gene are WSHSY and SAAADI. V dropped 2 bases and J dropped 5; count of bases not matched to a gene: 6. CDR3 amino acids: CASSEDRVVDEQYF. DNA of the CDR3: TGCGCCAGCAGTGAGGACAGGGTCGTGGACGAGCAGTACTTC.

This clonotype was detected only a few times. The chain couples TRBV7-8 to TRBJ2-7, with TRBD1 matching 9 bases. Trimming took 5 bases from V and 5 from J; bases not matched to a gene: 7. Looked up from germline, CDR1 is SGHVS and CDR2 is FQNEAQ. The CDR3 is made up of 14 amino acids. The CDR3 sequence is CASSLWDRVHEQYF. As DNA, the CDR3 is TGTGCCAGCAGCCTGTGGGACAGGGTCCACGAGCAGTACTTC.

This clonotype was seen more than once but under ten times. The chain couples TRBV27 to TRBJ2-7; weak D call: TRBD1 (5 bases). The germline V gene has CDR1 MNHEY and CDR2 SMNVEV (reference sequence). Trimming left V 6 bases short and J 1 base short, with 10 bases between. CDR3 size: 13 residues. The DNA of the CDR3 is TGTGCCAGCAGGACAGAGTATTCCTACGAGCAGTACTTC. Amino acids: CASRTEYSYEQYF.

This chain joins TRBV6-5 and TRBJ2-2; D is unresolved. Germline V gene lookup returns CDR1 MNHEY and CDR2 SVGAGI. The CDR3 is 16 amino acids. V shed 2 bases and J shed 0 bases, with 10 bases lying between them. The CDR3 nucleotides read TGTGCCAGCAGTTACCCACATCATTCGAACACCGGGGAGCTGTTTTTT. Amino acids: CASSYPHHSNTGELFF.

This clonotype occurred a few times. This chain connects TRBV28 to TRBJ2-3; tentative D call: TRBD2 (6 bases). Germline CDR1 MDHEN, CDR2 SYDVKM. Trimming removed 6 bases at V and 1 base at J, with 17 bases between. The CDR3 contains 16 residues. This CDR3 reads CASSRNTGVGTDTQYF. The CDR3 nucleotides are TGTGCCAGCAGCCGAAATACGGGAGTCGGCACAGATACGCAGTATTTT. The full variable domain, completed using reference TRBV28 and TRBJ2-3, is DVKVTQSSRYLVKRTGEKVFLECVQDMDHENMFWYRQDPGLGLRLIYFSYDVKMKEKGDIPEGYSVSREKKERFSLILESASTNQTSMYLCASSRNTGVGTDTQYFGPGTRLTVL.

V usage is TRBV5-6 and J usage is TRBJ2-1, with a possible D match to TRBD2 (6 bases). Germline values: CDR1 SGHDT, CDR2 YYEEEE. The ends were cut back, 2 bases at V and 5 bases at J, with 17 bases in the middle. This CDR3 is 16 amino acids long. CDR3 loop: CASSFTLGTSDNEQFF. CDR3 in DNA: TGTGCCAGCAGCTTTACGCTAGGGACTTCCGACAATGAGCAGTTCTTC.

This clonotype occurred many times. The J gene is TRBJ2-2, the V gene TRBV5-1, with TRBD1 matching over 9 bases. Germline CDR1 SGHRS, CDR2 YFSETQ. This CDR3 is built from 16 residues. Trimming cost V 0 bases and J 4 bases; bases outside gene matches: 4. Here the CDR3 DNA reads TGCGCCAGCAGCTTGGAGGGGACAGGGATCACCGGGGAGCTGTTTTTT. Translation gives CASSLEGTGITGELFF.

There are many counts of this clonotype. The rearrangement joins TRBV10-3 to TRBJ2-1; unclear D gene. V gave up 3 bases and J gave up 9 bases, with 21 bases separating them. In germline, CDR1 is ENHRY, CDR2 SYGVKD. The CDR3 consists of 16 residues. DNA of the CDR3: TGTGCCATCAGTGAAAAACGCCGCCCCCTCGAGTTTGAGCAGTTCTTC. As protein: CAISEKRRPLEFEQFF.

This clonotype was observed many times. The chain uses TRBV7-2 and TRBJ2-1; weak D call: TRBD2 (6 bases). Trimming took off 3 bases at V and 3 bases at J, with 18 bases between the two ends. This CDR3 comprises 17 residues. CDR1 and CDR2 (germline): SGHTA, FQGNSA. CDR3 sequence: CASSFLPGLGIYNEQFF. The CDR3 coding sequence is TGTGCCAGCAGCTTCTTACCGGGACTGGGGATCTACAATGAGCAGTTCTTC.

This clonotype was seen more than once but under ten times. The CDR3 here is CASKSNYGYTF. The CDR3 nucleotides read TGTGCCAGCAAATCTAACTATGGCTACACCTTC. The genes are TRBV25-1 and TRBJ1-2; D unclear. The CDR3 has 11 residues. Germline values: CDR1 MGHDK, CDR2 SYGVNS. V lost 7 bases and J 0 bases, leaving 3 bases between the germline ends.

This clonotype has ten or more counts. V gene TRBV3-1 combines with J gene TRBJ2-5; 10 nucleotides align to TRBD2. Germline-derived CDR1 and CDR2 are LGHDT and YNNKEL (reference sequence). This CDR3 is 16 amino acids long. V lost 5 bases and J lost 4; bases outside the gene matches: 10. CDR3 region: CASSTRTSGLGETQYF. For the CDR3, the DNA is TGTGCCAGCAGCACGCGGACTAGCGGCCTTGGAGAGACCCAGTACTTC.

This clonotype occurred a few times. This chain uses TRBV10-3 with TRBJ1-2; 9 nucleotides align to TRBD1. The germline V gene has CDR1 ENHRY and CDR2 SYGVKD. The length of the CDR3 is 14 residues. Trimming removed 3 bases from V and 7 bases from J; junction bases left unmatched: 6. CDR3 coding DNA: TGTGCCATCAGTGACCTACAGGGGGCAGGTGGCTACACCTTC. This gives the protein CAISDLQGAGGYTF.

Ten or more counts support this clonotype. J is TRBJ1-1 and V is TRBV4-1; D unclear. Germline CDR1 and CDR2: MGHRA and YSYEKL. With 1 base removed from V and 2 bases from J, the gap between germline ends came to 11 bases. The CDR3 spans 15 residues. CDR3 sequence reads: CASSQAPIINTEAFF. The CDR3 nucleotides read TGCGCCAGCAGCCAAGCCCCTATTATAAACACTGAAGCTTTCTTT.

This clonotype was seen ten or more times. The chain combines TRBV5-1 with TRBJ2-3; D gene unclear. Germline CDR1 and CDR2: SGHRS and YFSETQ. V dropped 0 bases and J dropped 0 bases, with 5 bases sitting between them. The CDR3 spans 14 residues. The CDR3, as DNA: TGCGCCAGCAGCTTGGCCTGGAGCACAGATACGCAGTATTTT. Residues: CASSLAWSTDTQYF.

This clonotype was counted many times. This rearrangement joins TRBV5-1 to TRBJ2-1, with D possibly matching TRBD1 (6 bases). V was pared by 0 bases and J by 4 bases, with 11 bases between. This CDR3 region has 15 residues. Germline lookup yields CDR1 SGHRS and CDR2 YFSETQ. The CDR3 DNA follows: TGCGCCAGCAGCTTGGCCCGGGACATATACAATGAGCAGTTCTTC. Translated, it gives CASSLARDIYNEQFF.

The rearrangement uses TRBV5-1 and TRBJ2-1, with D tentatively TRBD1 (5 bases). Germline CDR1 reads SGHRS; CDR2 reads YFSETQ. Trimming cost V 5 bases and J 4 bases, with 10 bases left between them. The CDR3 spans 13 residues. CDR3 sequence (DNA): TGCGCCAGCAGTCCCAGGGCGTACAATGAGCAGTTCTTC. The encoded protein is CASSPRAYNEQFF.

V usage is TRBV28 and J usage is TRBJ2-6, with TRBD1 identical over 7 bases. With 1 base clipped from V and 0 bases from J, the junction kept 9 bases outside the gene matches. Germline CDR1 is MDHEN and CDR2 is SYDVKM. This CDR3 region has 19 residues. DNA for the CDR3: TGTGCCAGCAGTTTATCCCCGGGACAGTGGAGCTCTGGGGCCAACGTCCTGACTTTC. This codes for CASSLSPGQWSSGANVLTF.

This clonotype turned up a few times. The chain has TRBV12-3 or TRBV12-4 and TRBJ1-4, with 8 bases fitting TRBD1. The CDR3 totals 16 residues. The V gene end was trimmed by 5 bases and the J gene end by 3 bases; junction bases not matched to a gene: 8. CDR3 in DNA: TGTGCCAGCAGTCCGGACAGGGTCACAGCTAATGAAAAACTGTTTTTT. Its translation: CASSPDRVTANEKLFF.

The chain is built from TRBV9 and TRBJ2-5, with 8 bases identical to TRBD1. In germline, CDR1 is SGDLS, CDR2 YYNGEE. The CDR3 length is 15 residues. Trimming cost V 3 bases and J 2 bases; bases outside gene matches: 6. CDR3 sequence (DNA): TGTGCCAGCAGCGGCCGCGGACAGGGACAAGAGACCCAGTACTTC. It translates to CASSGRGQGQETQYF.

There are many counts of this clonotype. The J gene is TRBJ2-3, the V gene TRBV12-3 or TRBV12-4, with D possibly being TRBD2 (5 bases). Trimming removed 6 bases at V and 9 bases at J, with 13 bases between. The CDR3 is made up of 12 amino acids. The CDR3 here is CASSFGLGTQYF. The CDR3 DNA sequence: TGTGCCAGCAGCTTCGGACTGGGAACGCAGTATTTT.

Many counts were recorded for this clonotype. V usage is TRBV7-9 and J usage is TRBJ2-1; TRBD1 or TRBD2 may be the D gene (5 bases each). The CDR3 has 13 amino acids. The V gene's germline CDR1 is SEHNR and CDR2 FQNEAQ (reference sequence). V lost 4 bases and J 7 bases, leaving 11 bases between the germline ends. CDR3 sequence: CASSWSEGNEQFF. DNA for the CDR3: TGTGCCAGCAGCTGGTCCGAGGGGAATGAGCAGTTCTTC.

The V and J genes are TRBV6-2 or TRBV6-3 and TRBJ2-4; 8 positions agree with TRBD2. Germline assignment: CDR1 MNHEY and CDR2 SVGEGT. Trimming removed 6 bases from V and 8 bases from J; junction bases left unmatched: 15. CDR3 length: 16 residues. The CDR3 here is CASRTLRGAMGDIQYF. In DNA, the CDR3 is TGTGCCAGCAGGACCCTGCGGGGGGCGATGGGAGACATTCAGTACTTC.

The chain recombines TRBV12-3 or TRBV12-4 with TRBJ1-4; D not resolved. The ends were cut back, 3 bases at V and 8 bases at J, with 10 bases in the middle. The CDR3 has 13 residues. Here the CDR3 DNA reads TGTGCCAGCAGTTTCTTCCCCGCGGAAAAACTGTTTTTT. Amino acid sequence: CASSFFPAEKLFF.

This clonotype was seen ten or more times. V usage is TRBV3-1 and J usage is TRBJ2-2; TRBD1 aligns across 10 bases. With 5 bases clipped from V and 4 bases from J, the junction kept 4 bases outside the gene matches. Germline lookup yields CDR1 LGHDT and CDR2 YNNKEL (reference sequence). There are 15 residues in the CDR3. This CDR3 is CASSRQGAGTGELFF. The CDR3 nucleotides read TGTGCCAGCAGCAGACAGGGGGCGGGCACCGGGGAGCTGTTTTTT.

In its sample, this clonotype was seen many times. The CDR3 sequence: CASSLGVADTQYF. In DNA form, the CDR3 reads TGCGCCAGCAGCTTGGGAGTTGCAGATACGCAGTATTTT. The chain links TRBV5-1 to TRBJ2-3; D is uncertain. Germline CDR1 and CDR2: SGHRS and YFSETQ. The CDR3 length is 13 residues. The ends were cut back, 0 bases at V and 4 bases at J, with 6 bases in the middle.